This T cell receptor beta chain was identified during a study of Graves' ophthalmopathy and Graves' hyperthyroidism. From germline, CDR1 is DFQATT and CDR2 SNEGSKA (reference sequence). The CDR3 contains 13 residues. Trimming cost V 0 bases and J 2 bases, with 8 bases left between them. Study results and caveats: Most expanded thyroid clonotypes above 0.001 frequency also appeared in blood.

The sample holds one count of this clonotype. Its antigen is not identified. Ophthalmopathy cases showed moderate-to-severe activity, scoring CAS ≥3 and NOSPECS ≥4, with duration under 3 months. A diagnosis was made from clinical symptoms together with serum thyroxine, TRAb, thyroid ultrasound and orbital computed tomography. Fresh peripheral blood (approximately 10 ml) yielded the PBMCs. From RNA, the CDR3 regions of TCR beta chains were amplified and sequenced. HTBI primers were employed in first-round RT-PCR, then a second-round multiplex PCR followed. TCRdb redid the calling of the multiplex PCR reads with MiXCR, one entry per CDR3 protein. The table includes over 150,000 distinct CDR3 sequences, roughly two fifths detected once.

V and J are TRBV20-1 and TRBJ2-7; D remains unclear. The sequence derives from a woman in her 40s with Graves' ophthalmopathy. What was sequenced was peripheral blood. CDR3 DNA: TGCAGTGCTAGAGAAGGAGAACCCTACGAGCAGTACTTC. Protein product: CSAREGEPYEQYF.